The 15 T cell receptor beta chains below were found in one sample sequenced in a study of shared clonotypes between healthy human individuals. Clones were sequenced by immunoSEQ multiplex PCR, and TCRdb holds only the in-frame ones, with some missing. The top ten clones hold around 12% of a sample with 450,000 to 600,000 clones, roughly 78% of them seen once. The sequenced sample consisted of PBMCs. The receptors here all came from a woman aged 40 to 49 in good health. Some clones in this sample may be carry-over from other donors' samples.

CDR3 sequence (DNA): TGTGCCAGCAGTTTACCGGGACAGGGGCCTTATAGCAATCAGCCCCAGCATTTT. It codes for CASSLPGQGPYSNQPQHF. The chain is built from TRBV28 and TRBJ1-5, with 10 bases identical to TRBD1. Unmatched junction bases numbered 7, after V lost 2 bases and J lost 0 bases. CDR3 length equals 18 residues. CDR1 and CDR2 (germline): MDHEN, SYDVKM. Using reference TRBV28 and TRBJ1-5 for the parts outside the CDR3, the full variable domain is DVKVTQSSRYLVKRTGEKVFLECVQDMDHENMFWYRQDPGLGLRLIYFSYDVKMKEKGDIPEGYSVSREKKERFSLILESASTNQTSMYLCASSLPGQGPYSNQPQHFGDGTRLSIL.

This rearrangement joins TRBV19 to TRBJ1-1; D is undetermined. Deletions cut 4 bases from V and 1 base from J, with 1 base between. CDR1 and CDR2 from the germline V gene are LNHDA and SQIVND (reference sequence). The CDR3 loop spans 11 amino acids. In DNA, the CDR3 is TGTGCCAGTAGTAGGAACACTGAAGCTTTCTTT. Residues: CASSRNTEAFF.

This chain links TRBV5-1 with TRBJ2-7; TRBD1 might be the D (5 bases). The CDR3 loop spans 14 amino acids. Germline lookup yields CDR1 SGHRS and CDR2 YFSETQ. Trimming cost V 6 bases and J 2 bases, with 15 bases left between them. The CDR3 DNA follows: TGCGCCAGCAACCCGGAGCAGGGTACCTACGAGCAGTACTTC. This codes for CASNPEQGTYEQYF.

Ten or more counts support this clone. J is TRBJ2-6 and V is TRBV11-2; D is possibly TRBD1 (6 bases). With 4 bases removed from V and 1 base from J, the gap between germline ends came to 20 bases. CDR1 SGHAT and CDR2 FQNNGV come from the germline V gene. The CDR3 is made up of 19 amino acids. The CDR3 region has the DNA TGTGCCAGCAGCTCACCGTGGGGGCCAATGGGTTCTGGGGCCAACGTCCTGACTTTC. Amino acid sequence: CASSSPWGPMGSGANVLTF. Complete variable domain (other parts from reference TRBV11-2 and TRBJ2-6): EAGVAQSPRYKIIEKRQSVAFWCNPISGHATLYWYQQILGQGPKLLIQFQNNGVVDDSQLPKDRFSAERLKGVDSTLKIQPAKLEDSAVYLCASSSPWGPMGSGANVLTFGAGSRLTVL.

This clone was found a few times. The chain couples TRBV6-6 to TRBJ1-4, with 7 positions matching TRBD1. The V gene's germline CDR1 is MNHNY and CDR2 SVGAGI (reference sequence). The CDR3 loop spans 14 amino acids. The trim removed 5 bases at V and 4 bases at J, leaving 4 bases unmatched. CDR3 sequence reads: CASSPGTVNEKLFF. The CDR3 DNA is TGTGCCAGCAGTCCAGGGACAGTTAATGAAAAACTGTTTTTT.

Only one count was recorded for this clone. The chain recombines TRBV10-3 with TRBJ1-6; a possible D gene is TRBD1 (6 bases). CDR3 length: 14 residues. CDR1 is ENHRY, CDR2 SYGVKD, per germline. V shed 4 bases and J shed 9 bases, with 13 bases lying between them. The CDR3 nucleotides are TGTGCCATCAGTGTAGGTCAGGGGAGTTCACCCCTCCACTTT. It specifies CAISVGQGSSPLHF.

This clone showed up just a few times. V usage is TRBV6-5 and J usage is TRBJ1-1; D is unclear. CDR3 size: 15 residues. V dropped 0 bases and J dropped 5 bases, with 13 bases sitting between them. The V gene's germline CDR1 is MNHEY and CDR2 SVGAGI. The CDR3 DNA is TGTGCCAGCAGTTACTCCCTCCTACTAGGGACTGAAGCTTTCTTT. Protein product: CASSYSLLLGTEAFF.

The chain is built from TRBV4-1 and TRBJ2-3; perhaps TRBD1 as D (7 bases). Germline V gene lookup returns CDR1 MGHRA and CDR2 YSYEKL. The length of the CDR3 is 14 residues. V gave up 4 bases and J gave up 6 bases, with 14 bases separating them. CDR3 amino acids: CASSRGDSADTQYF. As DNA, the CDR3 is TGCGCCAGCAGCCGGGGGGACAGTGCGGATACGCAGTATTTT.

V gene TRBV28 combines with J gene TRBJ2-1, with 9 positions matching TRBD2. The junction had 5 bases not matched to a gene; V was cut back by 5 bases and J by 3 bases. CDR3 length: 15 residues. Germline V CDR1 and CDR2: MDHEN, SYDVKM. The CDR3 loop reads CASSISGSRYNEQFF. The CDR3 DNA reads as TGTGCCAGCAGTATTAGCGGGAGTCGCTACAATGAGCAGTTCTTC.

This clone was recorded only once. The chain employs TRBV2 and TRBJ2-5; 13 nucleotides line up with TRBD2. The CDR3 length is 14 residues. V shed 6 bases and J 4 bases; nucleotides not matched to a gene: 2. From germline, CDR1 is SNHLY and CDR2 FYNNEI. The CDR3 region has the DNA TGTGCCAGCAGAGGACTAGCGGGAGTAGAGACCCAGTACTTC. This gives the protein CASRGLAGVETQYF.

V is TRBV5-6 and J is TRBJ1-1; D is perhaps TRBD1 (6 bases). The CDR3 has 16 amino acids. The V and J ends lost 3 bases and 1 base respectively, with 16 bases between them. Germline CDR1 is SGHDT and CDR2 is YYEEEE. CDR3 sequence reads: CASSSGQGSPNTEAFF. For the CDR3, the DNA is TGTGCCAGCAGCTCAGGTCAGGGGTCCCCGAACACTGAAGCTTTCTTT.

The V and J genes are TRBV5-8 and TRBJ1-1, with D perhaps matching TRBD1 (6 bases). Between the trimmed V and J ends, which lost 0 bases and 1 base, there was a span of 13 bases. The germline V gene encodes CDR1 SGHTS and CDR2 YDEGEE. There are 16 residues in the CDR3. The CDR3 sequence: CASSLGPGHKNTEAFF. The DNA of the CDR3 is TGTGCCAGCAGCTTGGGCCCGGGACACAAGAACACTGAAGCTTTCTTT.

This clone was seen ten or more times. The sample has other DNA sequences that encode this CDR3 too. This chain joins TRBV6-5 and TRBJ2-7, with D maybe TRBD1 (6 bases). V was cut by 0 bases and J by 3 bases, with 12 bases left in between. The germline gives CDR1 MNHEY, CDR2 SVGAGI. This CDR3 has 15 amino acids. In DNA form, the CDR3 reads TGTGCCAGCAGTTACTCGTTTTGGGGGCACTACGAGCAGTACTTC. Encoded protein: CASSYSFWGHYEQYF.

This chain uses TRBV5-1 with TRBJ2-2, with TRBD2 identical over 9 bases. Germline assignment: CDR1 SGHRS and CDR2 YFSETQ. V gave up 4 bases and J gave up 1 base; unmatched junction bases: 14. The CDR3 contains 19 residues. The CDR3 region has the DNA TGCGCCAGCAGCCCTACCTCGCCTAGCGGGATAAAGAACACCGGGGAGCTGTTTTTT. This gives the protein CASSPTSPSGIKNTGELFF.

The genes are TRBV19 and TRBJ1-2; D gene uncertain. Germline CDR1 and CDR2: LNHDA and SQIVND (reference sequence). Trimming removed 6 bases from V and 7 bases from J, with 15 bases in between. The CDR3 length is 13 residues. The CDR3, as DNA: TGTGCCAGTAGCCAAGTCCGAGATTCTGGCTACACCTTC. This encodes CASSQVRDSGYTF.